This passage covers 25 T cell receptor beta chains from one sample sequenced in a study of CD8 T cells in ankylosing spondylitis. Overall study results and limits: Characteristic, it appeared, of ankylosing spondylitis blood was a TCR beta motif of eight highly homologous variants.

TCRdb reanalysed the 5' RACE reads using MiXCR and keeps one entry per CDR3 protein. The sample holds 750,000 to 850,000 distinct CDR3 sequences, approximately 12% seen once. These receptors' antigens are unknown. Sequenced input: blood, either unsorted or a sorted T cell fraction (not recorded which). The origin of the receptors is a male donor with ankylosing spondylitis.

This rearrangement joins TRBV5-1 to TRBJ2-2; a possible D gene is TRBD1 (6 bases). The CDR3 spans 14 residues. The V end was cut by 5 bases, the J end by 4 bases, with 12 bases between. Germline-derived CDR1 and CDR2 are SGHRS and YFSETQ. The CDR3 spells CASRLIQGTGELFF. DNA of the CDR3: TGCGCCAGCAGGCTAATACAGGGCACCGGGGAGCTGTTTTTT.

The chain joins TRBV12-3 or TRBV12-4 to TRBJ1-3; a weak D match, TRBD1 (6 bases). V was clipped by 6 bases and J by 3 bases, with 12 bases between them. The CDR3 has 14 residues. The CDR3 DNA reads TGTGCCAGCAGACAGGGTGTGTTTGGAAACACCATATATTTT. This codes for CASRQGVFGNTIYF.

In its sample, this clonotype was seen many times. The chain combines TRBV5-6 with TRBJ2-4, with TRBD1 identical over 7 bases. CDR1 SGHDT and CDR2 YYEEEE come from the germline V gene. After removal of 4 bases from V and 10 bases from J, the junction contained 8 bases not matched to a gene. This CDR3 spans 13 amino acids. The DNA for the CDR3 is TGTGCCAGCAGCAGGGACAGTCGTCTGATTCAGTACTTC. Translating it yields CASSRDSRLIQYF.

This clonotype was detected only once. The junction and the germline gene differ at one end; a read error may be behind it. The chain joins TRBV20-1 to TRBJ2-1; 8 nucleotides match TRBD2. The CDR3 extends over 15 amino acids. CDR1 and CDR2 from the germline V gene are DFQATT and SNEGSKA (reference sequence). The CDR3 is CCATLAGFRLNEQFF. CDR3 sequence (DNA): TGCTGTGCTACCTTAGCGGGATTTAGGTTAAATGAGCAGTTCTTC.

V is TRBV4-2 and J is TRBJ1-2, with TRBD1 as a possible D gene (5 bases). V dropped 0 bases and J dropped 8 bases, with 13 bases sitting between them. Germline V gene data show CDR1 as LGHNA and CDR2 as YNFKEQ. This CDR3 region has 14 residues. The CDR3 is CASSQDAGVGGYTF. The CDR3 DNA reads TGTGCCAGCAGCCAAGATGCGGGGGTTGGGGGCTACACCTTC.

This sequence joins TRBV7-9 and TRBJ2-7; unclear D gene. The CDR3 runs 15 residues. The V and J ends lost 5 bases and 0 bases respectively, with 14 bases between them. From germline, CDR1 is SEHNR and CDR2 FQNEAQ (reference sequence). The CDR3 here is CASSLLTRPSYEQYF. For the CDR3, the DNA is TGTGCCAGCAGCCTGCTGACAAGGCCCTCCTACGAGCAGTACTTC.

This chain links TRBV12-5 with TRBJ2-5; D is unclear. The CDR3 spans 13 residues. Germline CDR1 LGHNT, CDR2 FRNRAP. The V and J ends lost 4 bases and 4 bases respectively, with 10 bases between them. CDR3 DNA: TGTGCTAGTGGTTGGGAATGGGCAGAGACCCAGTACTTC. Protein product: CASGWEWAETQYF.

There are many counts of this clonotype. This chain connects TRBV29-1 to TRBJ2-3, with 9 bases identical to TRBD1. The CDR3 is 16 amino acids. V dropped 1 base and J dropped 5; count of bases not matched to a gene: 10. Germline assignment: CDR1 SQVTM and CDR2 ANQGSEA. CDR3 region: CSVEGDRESPEDTQYF. CDR3 sequence (DNA): TGCAGCGTTGAAGGGGACAGGGAATCGCCGGAAGATACGCAGTATTTT.

This chain links TRBV11-2 with TRBJ2-7; D is perhaps TRBD1 or TRBD2 (5 bases each). This CDR3 has 15 residues. Germline lookup yields CDR1 SGHAT and CDR2 FQNNGV. V dropped 3 bases and J dropped 4 bases, with 16 bases sitting between them. For the CDR3, the DNA is TGTGCCAGCAGCTTCTCGATGGGGGAGTGGTACGAGCAGTACTTC. It encodes CASSFSMGEWYEQYF.

This clonotype has only a few counts. V gene TRBV20-1 combines with J gene TRBJ2-1; 8 bases match TRBD1. From germline, CDR1 is DFQATT and CDR2 SNEGSKA (reference sequence). The CDR3 totals 16 residues. V was clipped by 3 bases and J by 9 bases; unmatched bases: 16. The CDR3 sequence is CSARGQVTTEVSEQFF. The DNA of the CDR3 is TGCAGTGCTAGGGGACAGGTCACAACAGAGGTTAGTGAGCAGTTCTTC.

CDR3: CASSIDRVNTIYF. The CDR3 DNA follows: TGTGCCAGCAGTATAGACAGGGTAAACACCATATATTTT. The gene calls are TRBV12-3 or TRBV12-4 and TRBJ1-3; 7 nucleotides align to TRBD1. The J segment lost 6 bases and the V segment lost 5 bases, leaving 4 bases of the junction unmatched. This CDR3 is 13 amino acids long.

This chain joins TRBV6-1 and TRBJ1-1; no clear D gene. CDR1 and CDR2 from the germline V gene are MNHNS and SASEGT. Between the trimmed V and J ends, which lost 4 bases and 11 bases, there was a span of 17 bases. The CDR3 runs to 13 residues. CDR3 loop: CASSGHQITRAFF. CDR3 bases: TGTGCCAGCAGTGGACACCAGATCACGAGGGCTTTCTTT.

This clonotype was picked up a small number of times. V and J are TRBV19 and TRBJ2-1; D remains ambiguous. CDR3 size: 15 residues. Germline loops: CDR1 LNHDA, CDR2 SQIVND (reference sequence). Trimming left V 5 bases short and J 6 bases short, with 17 bases between. CDR3 in DNA: TGTGCCAGTAGTCCTCCTGGGTGGGTAGGCAATGAGCAGTTCTTC. This encodes CASSPPGWVGNEQFF. Based on the CDR3 plus reference TRBV19 and TRBJ2-1, the full variable domain is DGGITQSPKYLFRKEGQNVTLSCEQNLNHDAMYWYRQDPGQGLRLIYYSQIVNDFQKGDIAEGYSVSREKKESFPLTVTSAQKNPTAFYLCASSPPGWVGNEQFFGPGTRLTVL.

In this sample, this clonotype turned up many times. This rearrangement joins TRBV7-2 to TRBJ2-7; D call uncertain. This CDR3 comprises 13 residues. The V gene lost 5 bases and the J gene lost 2 bases, with 10 bases spanning the gap. Germline V gene sequence: CDR1 SGHTA, CDR2 FQGNSA. The CDR3 bases are TGTGCCAGCAGCCTTCCTGGCCCCTACGAGCAGTACTTC. This translates into CASSLPGPYEQYF.

There are a few counts of this clonotype. The chain uses TRBV20-1 and TRBJ2-5, with 10 positions matching TRBD2. Unmatched junction bases numbered 2, after V lost 5 bases and J lost 2 bases. Germline CDR1 reads DFQATT; CDR2 reads SNEGSKA (reference sequence). This CDR3 comprises 13 residues. The CDR3 reads CSALAGGQETQYF. The DNA of the CDR3 is TGCAGTGCTTTAGCGGGAGGACAAGAGACCCAGTACTTC.

The chain combines TRBV20-1 with TRBJ1-5; D is unclear. Germline V gene sequence: CDR1 DFQATT, CDR2 SNEGSKA (reference sequence). This CDR3 contains 13 residues. V was cut by 1 base and J by 4 bases, with 8 bases left in between. The DNA of the CDR3 is TGCAGTGCTAGAGGGCAGGCTAATCAGCCCCAGCATTTT. Its translation is CSARGQANQPQHF.

The sample holds many counts of this clonotype. The rearrangement links TRBV7-2 to TRBJ2-7, with D perhaps matching TRBD2 (6 bases). Germline values: CDR1 SGHTA, CDR2 FQGNSA. V gave up 3 bases and J gave up 7 bases, with 19 bases separating them. This CDR3 has 15 amino acids. The DNA for the CDR3 is TGTGCCAGCAGCTTTACTAGCCCCCCCTTGGGAGAGCAGTACTTC. Its protein product is CASSFTSPPLGEQYF.

This rearrangement joins TRBV6-2 or TRBV6-3 to TRBJ2-1, with TRBD2 matching 11 bases. Germline V CDR1 and CDR2: MNHEY, SVGEGT. Losses at the gene ends were 7 bases for V and 3 bases for J; bases not matched to a gene: 5. The CDR3 length is 15 residues. The CDR3 protein is CASTVGLAVYNEQFF. The CDR3 DNA follows: TGTGCCAGCACCGTGGGACTAGCGGTCTACAATGAGCAGTTCTTC.

This clonotype was seen more than once but under ten times. This chain uses TRBV28 with TRBJ2-7, with 8 nucleotides matching TRBD1. CDR1 MDHEN and CDR2 SYDVKM come from the germline V gene. V lost 8 bases, J lost 1 base, and 7 bases stayed unmatched. The CDR3 sequence is 14 residues long. This CDR3 reads CASFGTGRSYEQYF. DNA of the CDR3: TGTGCCAGCTTCGGGACAGGTCGATCCTACGAGCAGTACTTC.

There are many counts of this clonotype. This chain links TRBV20-1 with TRBJ2-3; D unresolved. CDR1 DFQATT and CDR2 SNEGSKA come from the germline V gene (reference sequence). Trimming pared 3 bases from V and 3 bases from J, leaving 13 bases between. CDR3 size: 14 residues. In nucleotides, the CDR3 is TGCAGTGCTAGCGGCGAATATAGTACAGATACGCAGTATTTT. Translating gives CSASGEYSTDTQYF.

This clonotype was recorded a few times. This chain uses TRBV6-1 with TRBJ2-1, with 12 bases lining up with TRBD2. The CDR3 is made up of 17 amino acids. V was pared by 8 bases and J by 5 bases, with 13 bases of the junction left unmatched. Per the germline V gene, CDR1 is MNHNS and CDR2 is SASEGT. In nucleotides, the CDR3 is TGTGCCAGCTTTCCCTACGCACTAGCGGGGGGCGACAATGAGCAGTTCTTC. Translating gives CASFPYALAGGDNEQFF.

This chain's CDR3 is CASSRTSGIRFGRDTQYF. The CDR3, as DNA: TGTGCCAGCAGCAGGACTAGCGGGATCCGTTTTGGACGAGATACGCAGTATTTT. The chain uses TRBV6-2 or TRBV6-3 and TRBJ2-3, with 12 bases lining up with TRBD2. The junction had 15 bases not matched to a gene; V was cut back by 6 bases and J by 5 bases. This CDR3 is 18 amino acids long. The germline gives CDR1 MNHEY, CDR2 SVGEGT.

The chain combines TRBV6-2 or TRBV6-3 with TRBJ2-2; TRBD2 matches at 9 bases. CDR3 length: 16 amino acids. Trimming took 7 bases from V and 5 from J; bases not matched to a gene: 11. Germline V gene sequence: CDR1 MNHEY, CDR2 SVGEGT. The CDR3 bases are TGTGCCAGCACCGACGGCGGGGGGGCCTGGACCGGGGAGCTGTTTTTT. Its translation is CASTDGGGAWTGELFF.

This clonotype was observed at least ten times. J is TRBJ1-6 and V is TRBV20-1; D not certain. The CDR3 contains 14 residues. Trimming left V 4 bases short and J 8 bases short, with 15 bases between. Germline CDR1 reads DFQATT; CDR2 reads SNEGSKA (reference sequence). CDR3 sequence (DNA): TGCAGTGCTACGCGGGCCGCCGGGGATTCACCCCTCCACTTT. It yields the protein CSATRAAGDSPLHF.

This rearrangement joins TRBV6-5 to TRBJ2-1; possibly TRBD2 for D (7 bases). Looked up from germline, CDR1 is MNHEY and CDR2 is SVGAGI. V dropped 0 bases and J dropped 7 bases, with 25 bases sitting between them. The CDR3 is 19 amino acids. CDR3 in amino acids: CASSYSEAGEGRFGNEQFF. DNA for the CDR3: TGTGCCAGCAGTTACTCGGAGGCAGGGGAGGGGAGGTTTGGAAATGAGCAGTTCTTC.